Presented here are 30 T cell receptor beta chains from one specimen sequenced in a study of T cells in Graves' hyperthyroidism and ophthalmopathy. Researchers took RNA transcripts and amplified the TCR beta CDR3 regions from them. In the first-round RT-PCR of the TCR CDR3, the HTBI primer set was used. From the multiplex PCR reads, TCRdb called clonotypes with MiXCR, one entry per CDR3 protein. This table has fewer than 110,000 distinct CDR3 sequences, about 45% appearing once. Input material: blood. The origin of the receptors is a man aged 40-55 years with Graves' hyperthyroidism.

This clonotype was seen at least ten times. The rearrangement links TRBV12-3 or TRBV12-4 to TRBJ2-5, with D hard to call. The CDR3 runs 14 residues. V was clipped by 3 bases and J by 5 bases, with 13 bases between them. CDR3 amino acids: CASSFNTRWETQYF. CDR3 nucleotide sequence: TGTGCCAGCAGTTTTAACACACGGTGGGAGACCCAGTACTTC.

About this clonotype: One base away lies a much larger clone, so this may be a sequencing read error. The V gene is TRBV14, the J gene TRBJ1-1; D is unresolved. Germline CDR1 SGHDN, CDR2 FVKESK. There are 12 residues in the CDR3. The CDR3 DNA follows: TGTGCCAGCAGCCAAGCTGTCACTGAAACTTTCTTT. It yields the protein CASSQAVTETFF.

This clonotype was found many times. The chain uses TRBV2 and TRBJ2-7; TRBD1 matches 8 bases. Unmatched junction bases numbered 5, after V lost 8 bases and J lost 2 bases. The V gene's germline CDR1 is SNHLY and CDR2 FYNNEI. The CDR3 spans 13 residues. The CDR3 bases are TGTGCCAGCTACAAGGACAGGGCCTACGAGCAGTACTTC. This encodes CASYKDRAYEQYF.

This clonotype was detected once. The chain recombines TRBV6-5 with TRBJ2-5, with no clear D. Germline CDR1 and CDR2: MNHEY and SVGAGI. V lost 7 bases and J 7 bases, leaving 4 bases between the germline ends. This CDR3 spans 9 amino acids. The DNA for the CDR3 is TGTGCCAGCAAGGGGACCCAGTACTTC. Amino acids: CASKGTQYF.

The V and J genes are TRBV2 and TRBJ2-5; D may correspond to TRBD1 or TRBD2 (5 bases each). V was clipped by 2 bases and J by 5 bases, with 6 bases between them. In germline, CDR1 is SNHLY, CDR2 FYNNEI. CDR3 length equals 12 residues. The CDR3 nucleotides are TGTGCCAGCAGTGAATGGGGGGAGACCCAGTACTTC. Translated: CASSEWGETQYF.

At least ten counts were recorded for this clonotype. This rearrangement joins TRBV20-1 to TRBJ2-1, with TRBD2 matching 8 bases. V lost 1 base and J lost 4; bases outside the gene matches: 9. This CDR3 contains 16 residues. Germline V lookup: CDR1 DFQATT, CDR2 SNEGSKA (reference sequence). CDR3 sequence: CSARGLAGELYNEQFF. The CDR3 nucleotides are TGCAGTGCTAGAGGCCTAGCGGGCGAATTATACAATGAGCAGTTCTTC.

Note on this clonotype: A read error may account for a junction end that differs from germline. The chain carries TRBV20-1 and TRBJ2-6, with D possibly TRBD2 on 5 matching bases. Germline CDR1 DFQATT, CDR2 SNEGSKA (reference sequence). CDR3 size: 14 residues. The CDR3 loop is CSTRDHPGANVLTF. CDR3 sequence (DNA): TGCAGTACTAGAGACCACCCTGGGGCCAACGTCCTGACTTTC.

This clonotype was seen repeatedly, ten times or more. The chain couples TRBV19 to TRBJ2-1; 8 bases map to TRBD2. With 10 bases clipped from V and 9 bases from J, the junction kept 11 bases outside the gene matches. In germline, CDR1 is LNHDA, CDR2 SQIVND (reference sequence). CDR3 length: 13 amino acids. The CDR3 spells CATGGGMDGEQFF. The CDR3 coding sequence is TGTGCCACCGGGGGGGGAATGGACGGTGAGCAGTTCTTC.

To note about this clonotype: A much larger clonotype is one base distant, so this may be a read error. The V gene is TRBV5-4, the J gene TRBJ2-2; D remains unclear. CDR1 SGHNT and CDR2 YYREEE come from the germline V gene (reference sequence). The CDR3 totals 14 residues. This CDR3 is CTSSSRQNTGELFF. The CDR3 bases are TGTACCAGCAGCTCAAGACAGAACACCGGGGAGCTGTTTTTT.

This clonotype was found a few times. This chain connects TRBV12-3 or TRBV12-4 to TRBJ2-4, with TRBD1 as a possible D gene (6 bases). The CDR3 is 14 residues long. Trimming shortened V by 5 bases and J by 4 bases, and 12 bases separated the two germline ends. This CDR3 reads CASSLRDKKNIQYF. CDR3 DNA: TGTGCCAGCAGTCTCCGGGACAAGAAAAACATTCAGTACTTC.

This clonotype appeared many times. The chain employs TRBV6-5 and TRBJ1-5, with a possible D match to TRBD1 (6 bases). The CDR3 covers 16 residues. Trimming took 6 bases from V and 3 from J, leaving 18 bases between them. CDR1 and CDR2 (germline): MNHEY, SVGAGI. The DNA of the CDR3 is TGTGCCAGCAGCCTCTCGGGGGCCCGCTTCAATCAGCCCCAGCATTTT. It yields the protein CASSLSGARFNQPQHF.

This clonotype occurred many times. This chain connects TRBV28 to TRBJ1-5; D uncertain. V was trimmed by 5 bases and J by 1 base, leaving 6 bases between them. Germline assignment: CDR1 MDHEN and CDR2 SYDVKM. The CDR3 is 13 residues long. CDR3 DNA sequence: TGTGCCAGCAGTGGACCGAGCAATCAGCCCCAGCATTTT. Encoded protein: CASSGPSNQPQHF.

This chain's CDR3 is CASSPAGGIGTQYF. CDR3 nucleotides: TGTGCCAGCAGCCCGGCGGGGGGAATCGGTACGCAGTATTTT. The V gene is TRBV7-2, the J gene TRBJ2-3; 8 bases fit TRBD2. After removal of 5 bases from V and 8 bases from J, the junction contained 9 bases not matched to a gene. In germline, CDR1 is SGHTA, CDR2 FQGNSA. This CDR3 contains 14 residues.

The V call is TRBV7-8, the J call TRBJ2-2; perhaps TRBD1 as D (6 bases). The CDR3 is 17 amino acids. The germline V gene encodes CDR1 SGHVS and CDR2 FQNEAQ. The germline V and J ends were trimmed by 1 base and 8 bases, with 20 bases remaining between them. CDR3 sequence: CASSLDRAGFVSGELFF. CDR3 DNA sequence: TGTGCCAGCAGCTTAGACAGGGCTGGTTTTGTCTCTGGGGAGCTGTTTTTT.

DNA of the CDR3: TGTGCCAGCTCCCCGGCCAGAAACCAAGAGACCCAGTACTTC. This translates into CASSPARNQETQYF. V and J are TRBV2 and TRBJ2-5; no definite D call. Trimming shortened V by 8 bases and J by 0 bases, and 13 bases separated the two germline ends. The CDR3 is 14 amino acids. The germline gives CDR1 SNHLY, CDR2 FYNNEI.

This clonotype has a count of ten or more. This may stem from a read error, because a much larger clone lies one nucleotide away. V usage is TRBV10-3 and J usage is TRBJ1-1, with 7 bases identical to TRBD1. The germline gives CDR1 ENHRY, CDR2 SYGVKD. The CDR3 length is 13 residues. V trimming: 7 bases; J trimming: 5 bases; junction bases outside the gene matches: 7. For the CDR3, the DNA is TGTGCCATCAACCCTGCAGGGGGAACTGAAGCTTTCTTT. Protein sequence: CAINPAGGTEAFF.

J is TRBJ2-1 and V is TRBV15, with D maybe TRBD1 (6 bases). This CDR3 is 16 amino acids long. Deletions cut 3 bases from V and 5 bases from J, with 17 bases between. CDR1 and CDR2 (germline): LNHNV, YYDKDF (reference sequence). CDR3 sequence: CATSSSRDTLNNEQFF. The CDR3 DNA reads TGTGCCACCAGCAGTTCCCGGGACACCCTAAACAATGAGCAGTTCTTC.

V gene TRBV20-1 combines with J gene TRBJ1-1, with TRBD1 matching over 10 bases. Germline V lookup: CDR1 DFQATT, CDR2 SNEGSKA (reference sequence). The CDR3 consists of 14 residues. Losses at the gene ends were 5 bases for V and 8 bases for J; bases not matched to a gene: 11. The CDR3, as DNA: TGCAGTGCTTACCGGACAGGGGGGGGGATGGAAGCTTTCTTT. Residues: CSAYRTGGGMEAFF.

There are many counts of this clonotype. The chain carries TRBV5-1 and TRBJ2-7; the D gene is possibly TRBD1 (6 bases). The CDR3 totals 13 residues. The V gene's germline CDR1 is SGHRS and CDR2 YFSETQ. Trimming shortened V by 3 bases and J by 2 bases, and 9 bases separated the two germline ends. The CDR3: CASSWDTTYEQYF. CDR3 coding DNA: TGCGCCAGCAGCTGGGACACCACCTACGAGCAGTACTTC.

The gene calls are TRBV7-8 and TRBJ2-5; D is perhaps TRBD2 (5 bases). The V gene's germline CDR1 is SGHVS and CDR2 FQNEAQ. The CDR3 extends over 17 amino acids. V lost 4 bases to trimming and J lost 1 base, with 19 bases between them. CDR3 sequence (DNA): TGTGCCAGCAGCTCCCCCGGACTGGCGGGTTTCCAAGAGACCCAGTACTTC. Protein sequence: CASSSPGLAGFQETQYF.

This clonotype was seen at least ten times. V is TRBV7-9 and J is TRBJ2-2, with no clear D. This CDR3 is built from 13 residues. V was trimmed by 5 bases and J by 3 bases, leaving 7 bases between them. Per the germline V gene, CDR1 is SEHNR and CDR2 is FQNEAQ (reference sequence). In DNA, the CDR3 is TGTGCCAGCAGCATGGTGGACACCGGGGAGCTGTTTTTT. Translated: CASSMVDTGELFF.

This clonotype was observed many times. The chain employs TRBV6-5 and TRBJ2-2, with D possibly matching TRBD1 (5 bases). V lost 6 bases to trimming and J lost 1 base, with 9 bases between them. The CDR3 spans 14 residues. CDR1 and CDR2 (germline): MNHEY, SVGAGI. CDR3: CASRQALNTGELFF. The CDR3 DNA sequence: TGTGCCAGCAGACAGGCCCTGAACACCGGGGAGCTGTTTTTT.

About this clonotype itself: At one end the junction does not follow the germline gene, possibly because of a read error. This rearrangement joins TRBV20-1 to TRBJ2-7, with TRBD1 matching over 9 bases. The germline V gene has CDR1 DFQATT and CDR2 SNEGSKA (reference sequence). The CDR3 has 15 residues. The CDR3 sequence: CSARDRGTGTHERYF. CDR3 in DNA: TGTAGTGCTAGAGATCGTGGGACAGGGACCCACGAGCGGTACTTC.

This rearrangement joins TRBV6-1 to TRBJ2-5; perhaps TRBD1 as D (6 bases). This CDR3 has 14 residues. The germline V gene has CDR1 MNHNS and CDR2 SASEGT. Trimming took 6 bases from V and 3 from J, leaving 14 bases between them. CDR3 loop: CASSWGLAEETQYF. CDR3 DNA sequence: TGTGCCAGCAGCTGGGGGCTAGCAGAAGAGACCCAGTACTTC.

This sequence joins TRBV7-2 and TRBJ2-3, with D perhaps matching TRBD1 or TRBD2 (5 bases each). Trimming shortened V by 6 bases and J by 7 bases, and 20 bases separated the two germline ends. Per germline, CDR1 SGHTA and CDR2 FQGNSA. The CDR3 is made up of 15 amino acids. CDR3: CASSHGTLKRNTQYF. DNA of the CDR3: TGTGCCAGCAGTCACGGGACCCTTAAGAGGAATACGCAGTATTTT.

At least ten counts were recorded for this clonotype. V gene TRBV11-2 combines with J gene TRBJ2-7; TRBD1 aligns across 7 bases. The CDR3 covers 14 residues. Germline CDR1 reads SGHAT; CDR2 reads FQNNGV. J gave up 0 bases and V 5 bases, and 4 bases lay outside the gene matches. The CDR3 DNA is TGTGCCAGCAGCCGACAGGGCTTCTCCTACGAGCAGTACTTC. Protein product: CASSRQGFSYEQYF.

As for this clonotype: A read error is possible here, since a much larger clone lies one base away. This chain joins TRBV2 and TRBJ2-1, with a possible D match to TRBD2 (6 bases). The CDR3 spans 14 residues. The ends were cut back, 4 bases at V and 9 bases at J, with 16 bases in the middle. Per germline, CDR1 SNHLY and CDR2 FYNNEI. CDR3 amino acids: CASSGQGVEGEQFF. As DNA, the CDR3 is TGTGCCAGCAGTGGCCAGGGAGTGGAGGGTGAGCAGTTCTTC.

This sequence joins TRBV2 and TRBJ2-3; perhaps D is TRBD1 or TRBD2 (6 bases each). The CDR3 runs to 16 residues. V was pared by 4 bases and J by 11 bases, with 25 bases between. Germline V gives CDR1 SNHLY, CDR2 FYNNEI. Here the CDR3 reads CASSVRGASSYNEQYF. DNA for the CDR3: TGTGCCAGCAGTGTTAGGGGGGCCAGCTCCTACAATGAGCAGTATTTT.

For this clonotype: A much larger clone differs from this one at a single base, so this may be a read error. The chain is built from TRBV7-9 and TRBJ2-7; 8 bases line up with TRBD2. The CDR3 is 16 amino acids. Germline loops: CDR1 SEHNR, CDR2 FQNEAQ (reference sequence). Trimming cost V 4 bases and J 7 bases; bases outside gene matches: 15. The CDR3 nucleotides are TGTGCCAGCAGCTCTCAGTTAGCTAGCGGGCCTGAGGAGCAGTACTTC. As protein: CASSSQLASGPEEQYF.

This clonotype was seen repeatedly, ten times or more. This chain links TRBV10-3 with TRBJ1-4; 8 bases line up with TRBD1. The length of the CDR3 is 15 residues. V trimming: 2 bases; J trimming: 5 bases; junction bases outside the gene matches: 4. Per the germline V gene, CDR1 is ENHRY and CDR2 is SYGVKD. The CDR3 bases are TGTGCCATCAGTGAGGGGGACAGGCCAAATGAAAAACTGTTTTTT. This sequence encodes CAISEGDRPNEKLFF.